This entry concerns a single T cell receptor (beta chain). Its antigen remains undetermined. No base qualities exist here, and no much larger clone lies one base off it. The sample belongs to a study of cytomegalovirus exposure and HLA in healthy donors (dated by TCRdb to 2016 to 2017). As for the study more broadly: In an earlier analysis of approximately 640 of the donors, around 290 Gb of sequence data and approximately 100 million unique TCR beta sequences from about 179 million T cells were reported. An early release covering 550 to 650 HLA-typed donors comprised approximately 300 gigabases of sequencing data and some 79 million unique TCR sequences. Of the roughly 400 genotyped donors, 65% to 90% fell in the genetic ancestry cluster associated with self-reported Caucasian donors. The study aimed to test whether signatures of past pathogen exposure could be identified by cataloging public T cell receptors. The study used immunosequencing to profile the T cell repertoires of 670 or so subjects and linked those repertoires to cytomegalovirus serostatus. A separate validation cohort of 100 to 150 different subjects was used in addition to the approximately 640-subject first cohort. To predict cytomegalovirus infection status, the study combined high-throughput TCR immunosequencing, statistical association of individual TCRs with disease status, and machine learning. A later analysis re-analyzed previously published TCR beta repertoires from 666 donors and added high-resolution HLA genotyping to study TCR occurrence patterns. The later analysis used no new phenotypic data to find candidate immune exposures, relying instead on TCR beta sequences and their occurrence across donors. An earlier analysis of 450 to 750 of the donors used high-throughput TCR beta sequencing to judge whether each TCR beta V gene segment behaved as functional or pseudogenic. Donor age, sex, ethnicity and CMV serostatus were compiled alongside the repertoire data. In a later genetic analysis, genome-wide SNP genotypes for about three fifths of the 666 donors were used, and that subset was treated as a discovery cohort. All discovery cohort repertoires had been generated using a single sequencing platform. Both class I and class II loci were covered by HLA typing, at four-digit resolution. Typing coverage differed by locus: A, B, C, DRB1 and DQB1 were typed in about 620-640 donors, DQA1 in 500 to 550, DPA1 in around 610, and DPB1 in just under 490. Because of strong linkage in the cohort, roughly five DR-DQ haplotypes were treated as single units for association and clustering. Across approximately 400 genotyped donors of the cohort, an average of about 240,000 unique TCR beta nucleotide sequences per donor were sequenced, and roughly 17% of those sequences were non-productive. Here is what the overall study found, with its caveats: Roughly uniform sequencing depth across donors was assumed in presence/absence analyses, although this assumption may not hold. Broadly in line with IMGT annotations, most TCR beta V segments showed up in productive rearrangements about 87% or about 30% of the time in an earlier analysis of several hundred of the donors. Because HLA typing was missing for some donors at each locus, association tests included only the typed subset. Across donors, most TCR sequences were observed very rarely, whereas some public TCRs were present in many individuals. In a later analysis, most CMV-associated TCR beta chains were found to appear HLA-restricted, with HLA associations seemingly driven largely by CMV exposure. A further reported finding was that TCR beta sequences accurately predicted the HLA-A and HLA-B alleles for most subjects in the first cohort. Several of the top co-occurrence clusters appeared to be linked to parvovirus B19, influenza, CMV and Epstein-Barr virus, according to a later analysis. Correlated functional status among segregating V segments might be attributable to linkage disequilibrium, but an unknown experimental factor could not be ruled out. The study listed 164 TCR beta chains as associated with cytomegalovirus. An association between a missense DCLRE1C variant and V-gene and J-gene trimming of TCR beta chains was found in a later genetic analysis and replicated in an independent cohort. A few of the identified cytomegalovirus-associated TCR beta chains were confirmed in vitro to be specific for cytomegalovirus antigens. Assigning TCR associations to individual alleles was difficult when HLA alleles, especially DR and DQ, strongly co-occurred. A cluster of highly shared sequence variants was judged likely to represent a technical artifact of the sequencing pipeline. The only immune exposure information available for the cohort was CMV serostatus. The cohort was sequenced for TCR beta chains only, and without alpha or paired-chain data the features that could be detected were limited. In both the original and validation cohorts, the classifier was reported to diagnose cytomegalovirus status with high specificity and sensitivity. At a false discovery rate of 0.05, a later analysis linked 16,951 TCR beta sequences to specific HLA alleles. Compared with the roughly 670-donor mean, donors in an Asian-associated ancestry cluster had fewer N-insertions in productive TCRs, according to a later genetic analysis. Compared with equally common non-associated chains, HLA-associated TCR beta chains in a later analysis were more clonally expanded and had lower generation probabilities. Because counts were too low, more than 15 rarely observed V segments, including chromosome 9 orphons, were excluded from the earlier analysis of a few hundred of the donors. It was suggested by the authors that the approach could potentially be generalized to other disease states and immunological phenotypes. According to a later analysis, TCR association rates differed among HLA loci, with DRB1 alleles showing the most associated TCRs and HLA-C alleles showing the fewest.

The cohort consisted of 666 healthy bone marrow donors. At the time of sampling, every cohort member was nominally healthy, though immune exposures that went unrecorded were likely present. The donor was CMV seropositive and was included in the group of 250 to 350 seropositive cohort members. A peripheral blood sample was collected from each donor, and TCR beta sequencing was performed on peripheral blood mononuclear cells. The Qiagen DNeasy Blood Extraction Kit was used to extract genomic DNA from the blood cell samples. Libraries were constructed by the immunoSEQ multiplex PCR assay. For the multiplex PCR, a mixture combining 60 forward primers for TCR Vbeta segments and 13 reverse primers for TCR Jbeta segments was used. The CDR3 region of rearranged TCR beta genes was amplified from genomic DNA by a multiplex PCR assay. The Illumina HiSeq System was used to sequence the amplified TCR beta libraries as 87-base-pair reads. Per the authors' processing: A later analysis counted 75 million to 100 million unique TCR beta chains across the 666 repertoires, and 10 million to 12 million of these chains were shared by at least two donors. To remove PCR and sequencing errors, raw reads were error-corrected and collapsed into unique sequences using a nearest-neighbor algorithm that merged closely related sequences. V, D and J gene segments were assigned by aligning CDR3 sequences to IMGT reference sequences. Each retained sequence needed at least a six-nucleotide match to both a V gene segment and a J gene segment. Rearrangements were called productive when the CDR3 lacked stop codons and stayed in frame with V and J; all others were non-productive. CDR3 was defined by IMGT convention, running from the second conserved V-encoded cysteine to the conserved J-encoded phenylalanine. The earlier analysis of some 600 of the donors excluded sequences that lacked an unambiguous match to a single V gene segment. In an earlier analysis of approximately 550 of the donors, V segments were called functional above 56.7% productive rearrangements and were called segregating when the between-donor standard deviation exceeded 5%. To diagnose cytomegalovirus status from the catalog of TCR beta chain sequences, a statistical classification framework was built. A later analysis assigned V and J genes by comparing TCR nucleotide sequences with IMGT/GENE-DB human TR gene sequences. The TCRdist pipeline was used in a later analysis to assign CDR3 sequences and most-parsimonious VDJ recombination scenarios. In a later analysis, every TCR beta chain was defined by the combination of its CDR3 amino acid sequence and its V-gene family, and reads without a unique V-gene family were dropped. As a way to deal with suspected cross-contamination and a sequencing artifact, a later analysis dropped under 600 nucleotide sequences that were highly shared and had low generation probability. In a later analysis, a clonal expansion index for each public chain was calculated from normalized within-repertoire ranks of inferred template counts. In a later analysis, generation probabilities were computed with a VDJ recombination model fitted to out-of-frame rearrangements, and the resulting probabilities were checked against IGoR. In a later analysis, hypergeometric tests were used to score TCR-TCR, TCR-HLA and TCR-CMV co-occurrence, with a repertoire-size bias correction applied to TCR pairs. A later analysis estimated false discovery rates by permuting HLA or CMV assignments 20 times. In a later analysis, co-occurring TCRs were grouped using DBSCAN, and TCRdist sequence similarity was added for clustering within HLA-allele-positive subsets. Repertoires with fewer than 30,000 or more than 120,000 public chains, plus five repertoires with anomalous nucleotide sharing, were excluded from co-occurrence clustering. TCRdb re-hosts the immuneACCESS table, in-frame sequences only. Its copies lack some clones; in the studies checked, an unresolved V gene accounts for under half of them, and the cause for the rest is not known. That table furnishes V, J and clone size, whereas the DNA furnished D and trimming. Here the sample has about 160,000 clones; around 80% occur a single time. The ten largest clones represent 8.5% of the sample.

The sample taken for sequencing was PBMCs. The clonotype comes from a male donor in good health and CMV-seropositive.

The CDR3 region has the sequence CASSKDGTGDHEQYF. The bases read TGTGCCAGCAGTAAGGACGGGACAGGGGACCACGAGCAGTACTTC. The V and J segments used are TRBV2 and TRBJ2-7; 10 middle bases align to TRBD1. Via the germline V gene, CDR1 is SNHLY and CDR2 FYNNEI. From cysteine to phenylalanine, the CDR3 is 15 amino acids long. Only the CDR3 DNA is retained, 45 bases long and in frame from the first base. Trimmed from V: 5 bases; trimmed from J: 5 bases; junction bases lacking a gene match: 9.